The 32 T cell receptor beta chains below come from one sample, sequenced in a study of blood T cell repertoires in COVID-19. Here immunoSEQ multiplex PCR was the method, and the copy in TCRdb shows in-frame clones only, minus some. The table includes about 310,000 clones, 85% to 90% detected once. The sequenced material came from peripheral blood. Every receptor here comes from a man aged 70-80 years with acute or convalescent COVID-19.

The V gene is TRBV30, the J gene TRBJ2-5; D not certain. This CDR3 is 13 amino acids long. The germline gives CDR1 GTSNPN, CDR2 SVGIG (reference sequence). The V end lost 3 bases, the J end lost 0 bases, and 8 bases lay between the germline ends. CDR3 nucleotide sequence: TGTGCCTGGAGCCCGGGTAACCAAGAGACCCAGTACTTC. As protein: CAWSPGNQETQYF.

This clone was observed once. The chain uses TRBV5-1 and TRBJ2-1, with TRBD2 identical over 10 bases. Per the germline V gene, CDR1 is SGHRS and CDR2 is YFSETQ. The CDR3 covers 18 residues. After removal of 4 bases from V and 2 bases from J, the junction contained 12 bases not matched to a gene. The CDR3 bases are TGCGCCAGCAGCCCCGGGACTAGCGTTAGGGCGACCTACAATGAGCAGTTCTTC. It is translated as CASSPGTSVRATYNEQFF. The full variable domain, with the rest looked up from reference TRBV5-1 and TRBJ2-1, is KAGVTQTPRYLIKTRGQQVTLSCSPISGHRSVSWYQQTPGQGLQFLFEYFSETQRNKGNFPGRFSGRQFSNSRSEMNVSTLELGDSALYLCASSPGTSVRATYNEQFFGPGTRLTVL.

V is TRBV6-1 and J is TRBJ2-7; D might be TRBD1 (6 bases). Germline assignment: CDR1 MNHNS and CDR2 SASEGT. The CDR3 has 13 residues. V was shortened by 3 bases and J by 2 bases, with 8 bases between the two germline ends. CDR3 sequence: CASSDRQAYEQYF. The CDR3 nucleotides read TGTGCCAGCAGTGATAGACAGGCCTACGAGCAGTACTTC.

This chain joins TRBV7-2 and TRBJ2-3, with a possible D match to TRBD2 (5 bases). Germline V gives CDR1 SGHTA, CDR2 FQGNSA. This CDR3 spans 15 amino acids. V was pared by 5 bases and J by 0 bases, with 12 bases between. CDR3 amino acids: CASSLRGLSTDTQYF. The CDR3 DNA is TGTGCCAGCAGCCTTCGAGGACTCAGCACAGATACGCAGTATTTT.

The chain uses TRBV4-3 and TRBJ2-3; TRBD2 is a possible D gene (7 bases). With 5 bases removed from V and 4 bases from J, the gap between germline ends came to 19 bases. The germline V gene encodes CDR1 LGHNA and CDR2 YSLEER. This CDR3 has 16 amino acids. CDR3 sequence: CASSAGGGAGPDTQYF. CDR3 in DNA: TGCGCCAGCAGCGCAGGTGGGGGGGCAGGCCCAGATACGCAGTATTTT.

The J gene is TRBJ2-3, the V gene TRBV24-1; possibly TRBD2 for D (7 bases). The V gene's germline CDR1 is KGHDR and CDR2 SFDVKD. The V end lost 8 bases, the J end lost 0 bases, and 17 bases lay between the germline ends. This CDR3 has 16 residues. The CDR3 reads CATTIRGGASTDTQYF. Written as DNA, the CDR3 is TGTGCCACCACCATAAGGGGGGGCGCTAGCACAGATACGCAGTATTTT.

CDR3 nucleotides: TGTGCCAGCAACCTACAGGGAATGTCTGAAGCTTTCTTT. Amino acids: CASNLQGMSEAFF. J is TRBJ1-1 and V is TRBV12-3 or TRBV12-4, with D maybe TRBD1 (6 bases). This CDR3 is 13 amino acids long. With 7 bases removed from V and 6 bases from J, the gap between germline ends came to 15 bases.

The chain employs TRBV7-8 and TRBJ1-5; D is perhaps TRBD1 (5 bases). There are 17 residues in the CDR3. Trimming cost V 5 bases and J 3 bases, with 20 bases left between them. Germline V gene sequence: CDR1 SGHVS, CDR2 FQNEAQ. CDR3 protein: CASSDVVWGVINQPQHF. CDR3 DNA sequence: TGTGCCAGCAGCGACGTCGTTTGGGGGGTTATCAATCAGCCCCAGCATTTT.

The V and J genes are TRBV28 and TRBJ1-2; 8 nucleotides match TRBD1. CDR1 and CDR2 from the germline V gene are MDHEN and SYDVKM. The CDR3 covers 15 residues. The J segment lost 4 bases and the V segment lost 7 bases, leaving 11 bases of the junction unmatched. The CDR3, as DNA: TGTGCCAGCACCCCACCGACAGGGGTGGTCTATGGCTACACCTTC. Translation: CASTPPTGVVYGYTF.

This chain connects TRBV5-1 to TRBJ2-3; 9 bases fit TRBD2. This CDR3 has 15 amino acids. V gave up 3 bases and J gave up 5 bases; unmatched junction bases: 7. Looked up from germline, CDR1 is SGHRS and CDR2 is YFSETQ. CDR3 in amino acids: CASSSLAGAGDTQYF. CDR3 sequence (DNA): TGCGCCAGCAGCTCATTAGCGGGAGCGGGAGATACGCAGTATTTT.

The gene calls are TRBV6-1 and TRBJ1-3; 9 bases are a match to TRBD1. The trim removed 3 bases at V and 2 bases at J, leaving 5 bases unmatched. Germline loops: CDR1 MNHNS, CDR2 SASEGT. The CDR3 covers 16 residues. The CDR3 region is CASSDSWTGAGNTIYF. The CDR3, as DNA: TGTGCCAGCAGTGATTCTTGGACAGGGGCTGGAAACACCATATATTTT.

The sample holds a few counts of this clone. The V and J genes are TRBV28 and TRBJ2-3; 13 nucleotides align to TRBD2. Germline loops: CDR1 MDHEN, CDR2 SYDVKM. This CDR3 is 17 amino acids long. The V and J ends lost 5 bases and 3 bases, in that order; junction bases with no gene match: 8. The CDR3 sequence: CASSTWTSGSETDTQYF. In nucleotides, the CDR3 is TGTGCCAGCAGTACTTGGACTAGCGGGAGTGAGACAGATACGCAGTATTTT.

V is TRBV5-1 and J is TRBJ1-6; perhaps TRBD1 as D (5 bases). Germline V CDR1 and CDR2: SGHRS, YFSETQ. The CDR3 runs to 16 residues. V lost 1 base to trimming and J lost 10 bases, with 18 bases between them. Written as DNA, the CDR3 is TGCGCCAGCAGCTTGTTTTCTACAGGATCTGGATCACCCCTCCACTTT. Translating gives CASSLFSTGSGSPLHF. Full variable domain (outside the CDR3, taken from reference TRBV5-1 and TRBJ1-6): KAGVTQTPRYLIKTRGQQVTLSCSPISGHRSVSWYQQTPGQGLQFLFEYFSETQRNKGNFPGRFSGRQFSNSRSEMNVSTLELGDSALYLCASSLFSTGSGSPLHFGNGTRLTVT.

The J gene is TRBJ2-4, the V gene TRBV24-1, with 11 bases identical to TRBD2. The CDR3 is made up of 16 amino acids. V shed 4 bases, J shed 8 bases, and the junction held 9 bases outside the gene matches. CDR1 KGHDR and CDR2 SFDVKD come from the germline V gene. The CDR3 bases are TGTGCCACCAGTGACCCAGGGACTAGCGGACCTCACATTCAGTACTTC. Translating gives CATSDPGTSGPHIQYF.

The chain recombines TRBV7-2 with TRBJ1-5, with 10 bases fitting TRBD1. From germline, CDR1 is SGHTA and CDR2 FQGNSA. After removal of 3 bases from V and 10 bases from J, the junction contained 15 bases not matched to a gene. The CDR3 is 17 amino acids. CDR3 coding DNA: TGTGCCAGCAGCTTGGGACAGGGGCCGATTACGGGGTACCCCCAGCATTTT. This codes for CASSLGQGPITGYPQHF.

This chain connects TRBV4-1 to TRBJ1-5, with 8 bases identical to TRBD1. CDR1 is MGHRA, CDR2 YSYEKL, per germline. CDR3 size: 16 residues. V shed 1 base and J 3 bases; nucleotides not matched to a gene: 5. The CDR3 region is CASSQVAGGINQPQHF. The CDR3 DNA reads TGCGCCAGCAGCCAAGTGGCAGGGGGCATCAATCAGCCCCAGCATTTT.

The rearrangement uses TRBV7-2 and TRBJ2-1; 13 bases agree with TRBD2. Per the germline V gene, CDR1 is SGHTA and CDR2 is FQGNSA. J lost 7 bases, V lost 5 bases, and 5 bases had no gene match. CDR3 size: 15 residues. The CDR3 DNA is TGTGCCAGCAGCCGGACTAGCGGGGGAGGGAATGAGCAGTTCTTC. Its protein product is CASSRTSGGGNEQFF. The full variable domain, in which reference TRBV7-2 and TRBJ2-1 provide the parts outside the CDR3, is GAGVSQSPSNKVTEKGKDVELRCDPISGHTALYWYRQSLGQGLEFLIYFQGNSAPDKSGLPSDRFSAERTGGSVSTLTIQRTQQEDSAVYLCASSRTSGGGNEQFFGPGTRLTVL.

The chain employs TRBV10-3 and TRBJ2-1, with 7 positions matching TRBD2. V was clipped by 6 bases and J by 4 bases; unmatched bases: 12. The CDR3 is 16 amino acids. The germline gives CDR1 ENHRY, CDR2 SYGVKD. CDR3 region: CAIRESGTRKYNEQFF. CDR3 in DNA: TGTGCCATCAGAGAGAGCGGGACTCGAAAGTACAATGAGCAGTTCTTC.

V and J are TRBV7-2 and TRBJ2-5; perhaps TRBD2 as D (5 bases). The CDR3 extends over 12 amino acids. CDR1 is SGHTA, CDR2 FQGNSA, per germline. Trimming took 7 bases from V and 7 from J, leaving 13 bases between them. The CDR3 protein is CASTRAGGTQYF. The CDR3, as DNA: TGTGCCAGCACGCGAGCAGGAGGGACCCAGTACTTC.

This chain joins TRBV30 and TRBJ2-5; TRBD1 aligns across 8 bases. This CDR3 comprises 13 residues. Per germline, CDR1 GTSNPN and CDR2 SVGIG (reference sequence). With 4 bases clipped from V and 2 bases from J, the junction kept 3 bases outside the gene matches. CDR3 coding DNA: TGTGCCTGGATGCACAGGGGGCAAGAGACCCAGTACTTC. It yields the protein CAWMHRGQETQYF.

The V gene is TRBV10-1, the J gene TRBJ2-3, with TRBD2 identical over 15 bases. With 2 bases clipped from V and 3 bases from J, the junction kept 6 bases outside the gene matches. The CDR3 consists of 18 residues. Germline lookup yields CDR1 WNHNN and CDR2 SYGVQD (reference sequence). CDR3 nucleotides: TGCGCCAGCAGTGAGGGGGGACTAGCGGGAGGAGGGACAGATACGCAGTATTTT. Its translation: CASSEGGLAGGGTDTQYF.

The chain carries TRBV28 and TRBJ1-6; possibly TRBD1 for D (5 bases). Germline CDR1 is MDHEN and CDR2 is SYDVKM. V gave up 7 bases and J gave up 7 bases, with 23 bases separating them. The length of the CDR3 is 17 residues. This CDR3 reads CASTLRGGTSRNSPLHF. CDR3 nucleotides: TGTGCCAGCACCCTCCGGGGAGGGACTAGTCGAAATTCACCCCTCCACTTT.

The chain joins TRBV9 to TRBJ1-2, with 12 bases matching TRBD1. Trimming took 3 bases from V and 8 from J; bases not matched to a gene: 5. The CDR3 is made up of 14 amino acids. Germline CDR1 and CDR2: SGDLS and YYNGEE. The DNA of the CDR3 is TGTGCCAGCAGCGCCGGGACAGGGGGCGAGGGCTACACCTTC. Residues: CASSAGTGGEGYTF.

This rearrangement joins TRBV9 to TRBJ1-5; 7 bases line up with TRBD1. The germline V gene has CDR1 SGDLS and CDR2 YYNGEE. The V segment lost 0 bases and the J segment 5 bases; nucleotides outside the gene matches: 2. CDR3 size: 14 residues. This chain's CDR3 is CASSVGRGDQPQHF. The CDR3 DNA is TGTGCCAGCAGCGTAGGCAGGGGGGATCAGCCCCAGCATTTT.

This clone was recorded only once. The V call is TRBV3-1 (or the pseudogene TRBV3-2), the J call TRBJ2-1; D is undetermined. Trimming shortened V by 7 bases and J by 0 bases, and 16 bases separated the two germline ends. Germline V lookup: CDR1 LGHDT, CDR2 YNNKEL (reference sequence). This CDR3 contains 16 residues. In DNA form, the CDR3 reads TGTGCCAGCACCCATTCCACCGTTAGCTCCTACAATGAGCAGTTCTTC. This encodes CASTHSTVSSYNEQFF.

The CDR3 DNA sequence: TGTGCCATCAGTAGCGGGAGGAGCTCCTACAATGAGCAGTTCTTC. Translation gives CAISSGRSSYNEQFF. The chain joins TRBV10-3 to TRBJ2-1; the match to TRBD2 covers 9 bases. V was pared by 5 bases and J by 0 bases, with 2 bases of the junction left unmatched. CDR3 length: 15 residues. Germline V CDR1 and CDR2: ENHRY, SYGVKD.

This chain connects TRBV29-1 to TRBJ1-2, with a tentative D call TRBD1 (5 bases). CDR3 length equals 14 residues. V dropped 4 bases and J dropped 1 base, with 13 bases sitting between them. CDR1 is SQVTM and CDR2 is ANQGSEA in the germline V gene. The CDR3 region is CSVVLRGSNYGYTF. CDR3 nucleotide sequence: TGCAGCGTTGTCCTAAGGGGCAGTAACTATGGCTACACCTTC.

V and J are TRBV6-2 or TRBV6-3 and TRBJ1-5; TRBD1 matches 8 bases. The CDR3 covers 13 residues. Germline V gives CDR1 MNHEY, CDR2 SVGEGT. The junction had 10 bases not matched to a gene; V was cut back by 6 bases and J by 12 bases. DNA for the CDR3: TGTGCCAGCAGCGGACAGGGTCCGGGGCTCCAGCATTTT. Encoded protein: CASSGQGPGLQHF.

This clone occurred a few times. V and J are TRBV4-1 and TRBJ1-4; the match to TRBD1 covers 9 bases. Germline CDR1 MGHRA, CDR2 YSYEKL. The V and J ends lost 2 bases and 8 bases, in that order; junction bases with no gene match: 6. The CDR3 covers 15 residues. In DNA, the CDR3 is TGCGCCAGCAGCCAAAGGGACAGGGAAGGGGAAAAACTGTTTTTT. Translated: CASSQRDREGEKLFF.

CDR3 protein: CASSPIAGGVIEQYF. In DNA, the CDR3 is TGTGCCAGCAGTCCCATAGCGGGGGGAGTGATCGAGCAGTACTTC. The V gene is TRBV27, the J gene TRBJ2-7, with TRBD2 matching over 10 bases. The CDR3 spans 15 residues. The germline V gene encodes CDR1 MNHEY and CDR2 SMNVEV (reference sequence). Trimming cost V 5 bases and J 6 bases; bases outside gene matches: 10.

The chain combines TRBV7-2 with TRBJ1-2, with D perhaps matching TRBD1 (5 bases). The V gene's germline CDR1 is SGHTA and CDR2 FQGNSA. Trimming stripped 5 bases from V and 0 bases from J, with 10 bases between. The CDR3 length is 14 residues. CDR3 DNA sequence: TGTGCCAGCAGCATTCGACAGCCTAACTATGGCTACACCTTC. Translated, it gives CASSIRQPNYGYTF.

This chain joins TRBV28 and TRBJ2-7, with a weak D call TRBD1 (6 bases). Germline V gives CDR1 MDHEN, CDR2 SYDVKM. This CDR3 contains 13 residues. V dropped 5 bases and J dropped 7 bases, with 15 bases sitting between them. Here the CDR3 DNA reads TGTGCCAGCAGTAACAGCGGACAGATAGAGCAGTACTTC. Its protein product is CASSNSGQIEQYF.